The 15 T cell receptor beta chains given below trace back to one sample, sequenced in a study of post-analysis software for immune sequencing data. Unique molecular identifiers were carried by the TCR beta cDNA libraries. MiXCR was run by TCRdb on the PCR reads, yielding one entry per CDR3 protein. The data show fewer than 900,000 distinct CDR3 sequences, about 43% seen once. Study conclusions and caveats: TRBV5-6, TRBV5-1 and TRBV20-1 were among four or five TRBV segments more frequent in patients than controls.

These receptors have no identified antigens. The sequenced sample consisted of blood. The receptors originated from a girl aged 5 to 17 with multiple sclerosis.

The chain joins TRBV13 to TRBJ1-1; TRBD1 agrees at 8 bases. The CDR3 totals 15 residues. Trimming at V came to 9 bases and at J to 4 bases, leaving 13 bases not matched to a gene. Germline V CDR1 and CDR2: PRHDT, FYEKMQ (reference sequence). The CDR3 region is CASALGQGWRTEAFF. CDR3 bases: TGTGCCAGTGCCCTAGGACAGGGATGGCGCACTGAAGCTTTCTTT.

The chain couples TRBV6-5 to TRBJ1-2; 9 positions agree with TRBD1. After removal of 6 bases from V and 7 bases from J, the junction contained 6 bases not matched to a gene. Germline CDR1 is MNHEY and CDR2 is SVGAGI. The CDR3 has 13 amino acids. The CDR3 sequence: CASRRDREFGYTF. CDR3 sequence (DNA): TGTGCCAGCAGACGGGACAGGGAATTTGGCTACACCTTC.

This clonotype was counted only a few times. V and J are TRBV27 and TRBJ2-7; 8 bases line up with TRBD1. CDR3 length equals 15 residues. Losses at the gene ends were 5 bases for V and 3 bases for J; bases not matched to a gene: 9. The V gene's germline CDR1 is MNHEY and CDR2 SMNVEV (reference sequence). CDR3 nucleotide sequence: TGTGCCAGCAGTCCCCACTCGACAGGGGACTACGAGCAGTACTTC. It specifies CASSPHSTGDYEQYF.

The chain couples TRBV10-3 to TRBJ2-7, with TRBD1 identical over 10 bases. This CDR3 has 14 residues. After removal of 8 bases from V and 0 bases from J, the junction contained 4 bases not matched to a gene. Germline V gene sequence: CDR1 ENHRY, CDR2 SYGVKD. The CDR3 protein is CAILGQGPSYEQYF. The CDR3 bases are TGTGCCATCCTGGGACAGGGGCCCTCCTACGAGCAGTACTTC.

This clonotype showed up just a few times. The chain combines TRBV29-1 with TRBJ2-1; 12 nucleotides line up with TRBD2. The CDR3 consists of 14 residues. Germline V lookup: CDR1 SQVTM, CDR2 ANQGSEA. J gave up 6 bases and V 3 bases, and 3 bases lay outside the gene matches. CDR3 residues: CSVDGLAGLNEQFF. CDR3 DNA sequence: TGCAGCGTTGACGGACTAGCGGGGCTCAATGAGCAGTTCTTC.

This rearrangement joins TRBV12-3 or TRBV12-4 to TRBJ2-3, with 7 bases fitting TRBD2. Losses at the gene ends were 7 bases for V and 4 bases for J; bases not matched to a gene: 8. There are 14 residues in the CDR3. Here the CDR3 reads CASNNGGGSDTQYF. The CDR3 bases are TGTGCCAGCAACAATGGGGGGGGTTCAGATACGCAGTATTTT.

This clonotype has only a few counts. This chain uses TRBV29-1 with TRBJ2-3, with D possibly matching TRBD2 (6 bases). The ends were cut back, 6 bases at V and 4 bases at J, with 14 bases in the middle. Per germline, CDR1 SQVTM and CDR2 ANQGSEA. CDR3 length equals 13 residues. The CDR3 here is CSVAGGTADTQYF. The CDR3 DNA sequence: TGCAGCGTCGCGGGCGGGACGGCAGATACGCAGTATTTT.

The rearrangement joins TRBV6-5 to TRBJ2-4; possibly TRBD1 for D (6 bases). The J call may be in error: the DNA end matches TRBJ2-7 better. CDR1 and CDR2 from the germline V gene are MNHEY and SVGAGI. The CDR3 spans 13 residues. This CDR3 is CASRFQGNHEQYF. In nucleotides, the CDR3 is TGTGCCAGCAGGTTTCAGGGGAACCACGAGCAGTACTTC.

This clonotype was picked up a small number of times. The rearrangement links TRBV29-1 to TRBJ1-2; no reliable D call. This CDR3 is 13 amino acids long. The germline V gene encodes CDR1 SQVTM and CDR2 ANQGSEA. Trimming shortened V by 0 bases and J by 8 bases, and 13 bases separated the two germline ends. The CDR3, as DNA: TGCAGCGTTGAAGACCCGCGGACCGGAGGCTACACCTTC. It yields the protein CSVEDPRTGGYTF.

This chain connects TRBV7-2 to TRBJ2-7, with D uncertain. Per germline, CDR1 SGHTA and CDR2 FQGNSA. The length of the CDR3 is 14 residues. The V and J ends lost 5 bases and 0 bases respectively, with 11 bases between them. CDR3 sequence: CASSQRPLSYEQYF. The CDR3 nucleotides are TGTGCCAGCAGCCAGAGACCACTCTCCTACGAGCAGTACTTC.

The V and J genes are TRBV2 and TRBJ2-3; 10 bases are shared with TRBD2. The V gene end was trimmed by 2 bases and the J gene end by 6 bases; junction bases not matched to a gene: 8. The CDR3 length is 16 residues. Looked up from germline, CDR1 is SNHLY and CDR2 is FYNNEI. The CDR3 coding sequence is TGTGCCAGCAGTGAATCGGGACTAGCGTTCTTCGATACGCAGTATTTT. Protein: CASSESGLAFFDTQYF.

In nucleotides, the CDR3 is TGCAGCGTTGAAGATGTCGGCAGGGGGCTTTATGGCTACACCTTC. Translating gives CSVEDVGRGLYGYTF. This sequence joins TRBV29-1 and TRBJ1-2; 8 bases match TRBD1. Germline CDR1 reads SQVTM; CDR2 reads ANQGSEA. The CDR3 length is 15 residues. J gave up 5 bases and V 0 bases, and 8 bases lay outside the gene matches.

The chain is built from TRBV7-3 and TRBJ2-3, with 15 bases fitting TRBD2. Trimming cost V 5 bases and J 9 bases; bases outside gene matches: 9. The CDR3 is made up of 16 amino acids. Germline loops: CDR1 SGHTA, CDR2 FQGTGA. CDR3 in DNA: TGTGCCAGCAGCCGTGGACTAGCGGGAGGGAGTGAAACGCAGTATTTT. Translation: CASSRGLAGGSETQYF. Using reference TRBV7-3 and TRBJ2-3 for the parts outside the CDR3, the full variable domain is GAGVSQTPSNKVTEKGKYVELRCDPISGHTALYWYRQSLGQGPEFLIYFQGTGAADDSGLPNDRFFAVRPEGSVSTLKIQRTERGDSAVYLCASSRGLAGGSETQYFGPGTRLTVL.

This clonotype was observed a few times. The chain is built from TRBV15 and TRBJ2-1, with a possible D match to TRBD2 (5 bases). V lost 9 bases, J lost 2 bases, and 17 bases lay in between. Germline CDR1 and CDR2: LNHNV and YYDKDF (reference sequence). This CDR3 has 15 residues. The CDR3 DNA follows: TGTGCCACTAGCTTGAGCGGCATGCCCTACAATGAGCAGTTCTTC. This codes for CATSLSGMPYNEQFF.

This clonotype was seen only a few times. The chain carries TRBV6-5 and TRBJ1-5, with 8 bases aligning to TRBD1. Germline CDR1 reads MNHEY; CDR2 reads SVGAGI. Germline trimming cut 5 bases from V and 7 bases from J; bases unmatched to any gene: 10. The CDR3 runs to 15 residues. The DNA of the CDR3 is TGTGCCAGCAGTACCAGACAGGGGACAAACCAGCCCCAGCATTTT. Translating gives CASSTRQGTNQPQHF.